One and the same sample provided the 17 T cell receptor beta chains below, sequenced in a study of technical replicates of blood from several donors. Measured with immunoSEQ multiplex PCR; TCRdb has only the in-frame clones, and not every one. The profile shows some 87,000 clones, 90% to 97% of them singletons. Sequencing was carried out using T cells isolated from PBMCs. The source is a human donor in good health.

The chain uses TRBV30 and TRBJ2-1; weak D call: TRBD2 (5 bases). Germline lookup yields CDR1 GTSNPN and CDR2 SVGIG (reference sequence). V shed 2 bases and J shed 4 bases, with 12 bases lying between them. This CDR3 comprises 14 residues. The CDR3 sequence is CAWSTERVYNEQFF. The CDR3 nucleotides are TGTGCCTGGAGTACGGAGAGGGTTTACAATGAGCAGTTCTTC.

The V gene is TRBV11-2, the J gene TRBJ2-7; TRBD1 agrees at 10 bases. This CDR3 has 14 amino acids. J gave up 4 bases and V 4 bases, and 4 bases lay outside the gene matches. Germline values: CDR1 SGHAT, CDR2 FQNNGV. The CDR3, as DNA: TGTGCCAGCAGCTCCGGGACAGGGGTATACGAGCAGTACTTC. Translated: CASSSGTGVYEQYF. The full variable domain, in which reference TRBV11-2 and TRBJ2-7 provide the parts outside the CDR3, is EAGVAQSPRYKIIEKRQSVAFWCNPISGHATLYWYQQILGQGPKLLIQFQNNGVVDDSQLPKDRFSAERLKGVDSTLKIQPAKLEDSAVYLCASSSGTGVYEQYFGPGTRLTVT.

The chain employs TRBV28 and TRBJ2-7; 9 bases align to TRBD2. CDR3 length: 13 residues. Germline V gives CDR1 MDHEN, CDR2 SYDVKM. V lost 7 bases and J lost 3; bases outside the gene matches: 4. This chain's CDR3 is CASMLAGFYEQYF. The CDR3 nucleotides read TGTGCCAGCATGCTAGCGGGATTCTACGAGCAGTACTTC.

The rearrangement joins TRBV7-9 to TRBJ2-7, with 9 bases that match TRBD1. The CDR3 extends over 16 amino acids. The germline gives CDR1 SEHNR, CDR2 FQNEAQ (reference sequence). Losses at the gene ends were 3 bases for V and 3 bases for J; bases not matched to a gene: 9. The CDR3 spells CASSFRPGTGIYEQYF. In DNA form, the CDR3 reads TGTGCCAGCAGCTTCCGTCCCGGGACAGGGATCTACGAGCAGTACTTC.

This chain connects TRBV7-3 to TRBJ2-3; 10 bases match TRBD2. The CDR3 spans 15 residues. V trimming: 5 bases; J trimming: 5 bases; junction bases outside the gene matches: 7. Germline assignment: CDR1 SGHTA and CDR2 FQGTGA. The CDR3 spells CASSPRGTSVDTQYF. In DNA, the CDR3 is TGTGCCAGCAGCCCTCGGGGGACTAGCGTAGATACGCAGTATTTT.

This clone has just one count. The genes are TRBV9 and TRBJ2-1, with D unclear. The V gene's germline CDR1 is SGDLS and CDR2 YYNGEE. Trimming removed 4 bases at V and 1 base at J, with 6 bases between. The CDR3 sequence is 13 residues long. CDR3 region: CASSRVSYNEQFF. The CDR3 bases are TGTGCCAGCAGCCGAGTTTCCTACAATGAGCAGTTCTTC.

This clone was seen a single time. The chain uses TRBV9 and TRBJ2-1; 9 bases map to TRBD2. J gave up 2 bases and V 4 bases, and 10 bases lay outside the gene matches. The CDR3 runs 17 residues. CDR1 and CDR2 (germline): SGDLS, YYNGEE. The CDR3 loop is CASSPQERGDPYNEQFF. CDR3 coding DNA: TGTGCCAGCAGCCCCCAGGAGCGGGGGGACCCCTACAATGAGCAGTTCTTC.

The chain uses TRBV5-1 and TRBJ2-7; D call uncertain. CDR1 and CDR2 (germline): SGHRS, YFSETQ. This CDR3 contains 12 residues. V was cut by 4 bases and J by 3 bases, with 8 bases left in between. The CDR3 DNA follows: TGCGCCAGCAGCAAATCAATCTACGAGCAGTACTTC. It encodes CASSKSIYEQYF.

This chain connects TRBV11-2 to TRBJ1-5, with 7 bases lining up with TRBD1. This CDR3 spans 14 amino acids. V was pared by 6 bases and J by 1 base, with 3 bases of the junction left unmatched. CDR1 SGHAT and CDR2 FQNNGV come from the germline V gene. CDR3 sequence: CASSGQESNQPQHF. Here the CDR3 DNA reads TGTGCCAGCAGTGGACAGGAGAGCAATCAGCCCCAGCATTTT.

The rearrangement joins TRBV28 to TRBJ2-1, with 8 bases identical to TRBD2. CDR1 MDHEN and CDR2 SYDVKM come from the germline V gene. The CDR3 contains 17 residues. The V gene end was trimmed by 5 bases and the J gene end by 3 bases; junction bases not matched to a gene: 12. CDR3 amino acids: CASSHNRIAGLYNEQFF. The CDR3 DNA reads as TGTGCCAGCAGTCATAACAGGATAGCGGGGCTCTACAATGAGCAGTTCTTC.

The genes are TRBV7-8 and TRBJ2-1; D not resolved. The CDR3 sequence is 14 residues long. The V end lost 0 bases, the J end lost 5 bases, and 8 bases lay between the germline ends. Germline assignment: CDR1 SGHVS and CDR2 FQNEAQ. CDR3 in DNA: TGTGCCAGCAGCTTAGCTAGCACCCACAATGAGCAGTTCTTC. Translation: CASSLASTHNEQFF.

The chain uses TRBV19 and TRBJ2-6, with D possibly matching TRBD1 (5 bases). Per the germline V gene, CDR1 is LNHDA and CDR2 is SQIVND (reference sequence). V was cut by 7 bases and J by 1 base, with 11 bases left in between. The CDR3 extends over 15 amino acids. The CDR3 protein is CASTPTGSGANVLTF. DNA of the CDR3: TGTGCCAGTACCCCTACAGGTTCTGGGGCCAACGTCCTGACTTTC.

The J gene is TRBJ2-1, the V gene TRBV9; TRBD2 agrees at 7 bases. V was clipped by 1 base and J by 10 bases; unmatched bases: 11. Per the germline V gene, CDR1 is SGDLS and CDR2 is YYNGEE. The CDR3 totals 15 residues. The CDR3 nucleotides read TGTGCCAGCAGCGTAAGGGGAGGGAACAGTGGCGAGCAGTTCTTC. This translates into CASSVRGGNSGEQFF.

The V call is TRBV11-2, the J call TRBJ2-5, with 8 nucleotides matching TRBD1. Germline V gene data show CDR1 as SGHAT and CDR2 as FQNNGV. The CDR3 runs to 17 residues. The ends lost 2 bases at V and 0 bases at J; junction bases unmatched: 8. CDR3 bases: TGTGCCAGCAGCTTACCATACAGGGGGTCGGACCAAGAGACCCAGTACTTC. The encoded protein is CASSLPYRGSDQETQYF.

This chain uses TRBV12-5 with TRBJ2-3; 12 bases are shared with TRBD2. The V and J ends lost 3 bases and 2 bases, in that order; junction bases with no gene match: 6. Germline assignment: CDR1 LGHNT and CDR2 FRNRAP. This CDR3 spans 17 amino acids. CDR3 loop: CASGFTLAGGYTDTQYF. For the CDR3, the DNA is TGTGCTAGTGGTTTTACCCTAGCGGGAGGGTACACAGATACGCAGTATTTT.

This chain connects TRBV7-9 to TRBJ2-1; 10 nucleotides agree with TRBD2. Per germline, CDR1 SEHNR and CDR2 FQNEAQ (reference sequence). The CDR3 totals 16 residues. J was trimmed by 2 bases and V by 5 bases; bases with no gene match: 6. The CDR3 here is CASSLSGRETYNEQFF. The CDR3, as DNA: TGTGCCAGCAGCCTCAGCGGGAGGGAAACCTACAATGAGCAGTTCTTC.

The gene calls are TRBV6-5 and TRBJ2-1; D perhaps matches TRBD1 (5 bases). This CDR3 region has 13 residues. V was cut by 2 bases and J by 8 bases, with 10 bases left in between. Germline V gene sequence: CDR1 MNHEY, CDR2 SVGAGI. The CDR3 loop reads CASSYVGVHEQFF. The DNA for the CDR3 is TGTGCCAGCAGTTACGTAGGGGTGCATGAGCAGTTCTTC.